This TCR beta chain was captured by sequencing in a study of CD8 T cells in ankylosing spondylitis. The study's findings and limits: A CD8+ phenotype characterized the disease-linked clones, which were relatively rare in peripheral blood. As reported, disease-linked clones showed significant enrichment in matched ankylosing spondylitis synovial fluid. A TCR beta motif of 7 to 9 highly homologous variants seemed to mark ankylosing spondylitis blood.

Germline lookup yields CDR1 LNHNV and CDR2 YYDKDF (reference sequence). Trimming pared 0 bases from V and 4 bases from J, leaving 4 bases between. The CDR3 is 12 amino acids. Construction of TCR beta libraries was performed using quantitative 5'-RACE with molecular barcodes. One entry per CDR3 protein, called by TCRdb with MiXCR from the 5' RACE reads. The profile covers hundreds of thousands of distinct CDR3 sequences, with 20% appearing a single time and about 8.2% taken by the ten largest. This clonotype was seen only a few times. Its specificity is not known. Sequenced sample: blood, either unsorted or a sorted T cell fraction (not recorded which). The chain recombines TRBV15 with TRBJ2-7; D is ambiguous. This TCR came from a male donor with ankylosing spondylitis or in good health (not recorded which). The CDR3 DNA sequence: TGTGCCACCAGCAGAGATCATTACGAGCAGTACGTC. Translating gives CATSRDHYEQYV.